A selection of T cell receptor beta chains follows, all from one sample in a study of T cells after posttransplantation cyclophosphamide. Produced via immunoSEQ multiplex PCR; TCRdb's table is partial and in-frame only. The record shows fewer than 55,000 clones for this sample, with no singletons present. The sequenced material came from PBMCs. These receptors were taken from a man aged 35 to 55 in good health, CMV-negative, and a related stem cell transplant donor. Both conserved end residues are part of each CDR3. A D gene is named only where the DNA matches it firmly. Clone sizes are given selectively: once, few, many, or a class where the clone is expanded.

CASSQAPPPTDTQYF | TGCGCCAGCAGTCAAGCGCCGCCCCCCACAGATACGCAGTATTTT | few | TRBV23-1 | . | TRBJ2-3
CSVVQAGTQYF | TGCAGCGTTGTACAGGCAGGGACCCAGTACTTC | many | TRBV29-1 | . | TRBJ2-5
CASSLVGAPTYEQYF | TGTGCCAGCAGTTTAGTGGGAGCCCCTACCTACGAGCAGTACTTC | . | TRBV27 | . | TRBJ2-7
CASSAQGLGTGELFF | TGTGCCAGCAGTGCACAGGGGTTGGGAACCGGGGAGCTGTTTTTT | many | TRBV6-1 | TRBD1 | TRBJ2-2
CASSLDQGSKTQYF | TGTGCCAGCAGCTTAGATCAGGGGTCGAAGACCCAGTACTTC | few | TRBV7-2 | . | TRBJ2-5
CASSSAGPITGNTIYF | TGTGCCAGCAGCTCCGCAGGCCCAATAACGGGAAACACCATATATTTT | many | TRBV7-9 | . | TRBJ1-3
CSAGQGAIEQYF | TGCAGCGCGGGACAGGGGGCTATCGAGCAGTACTTC | many | TRBV29-1 | TRBD1 | TRBJ2-7
CASSESFGTTTNTQYF | TGTGCCAGCAGTGAATCTTTCGGTACTACCACAAATACGCAGTATTTT | many | TRBV6-1 | . | TRBJ2-3
CASSPPFGRATDTQYF | TGTGCCAGCTCACCACCGTTCGGGAGAGCGACAGATACGCAGTATTTT | . | TRBV18 | . | TRBJ2-3
CASSLARASGGYNEQFF | TGCGCCAGCAGCTTGGCCAGGGCTAGCGGGGGCTACAATGAGCAGTTCTTC | many | TRBV5-1 | TRBD2 | TRBJ2-1
CASSLQVGSGNTIYF | TGTGCCAGCAGCTTACAGGTGGGCTCTGGAAACACCATATATTTT | many | TRBV7-2 | . | TRBJ1-3
CASSETRGNYGYTF | TGTGCCAGCAGTGAAACAAGGGGCAACTATGGCTACACCTTC | many | TRBV6-1 | . | TRBJ1-2
CASRVAGEDTDTQYF | TGTGCCAGCAGGGTAGCGGGGGAGGACACAGATACGCAGTATTTT | few | TRBV2 | TRBD2 | TRBJ2-3
CASSERQGRQPQHF | TGTGCCAGCAGTGAAAGGCAGGGCCGGCAGCCCCAGCATTTT | many | TRBV2 | . | TRBJ1-5
CASSLSGGGREAFF | TGTGCCAGCAGCCTTTCTGGGGGGGGCAGGGAAGCTTTCTTT | many | TRBV7-2 | . | TRBJ1-1
CASSLAGLAGMETQYF | TGTGCCAGCAGCTTAGCGGGGCTAGCGGGAATGGAGACCCAGTACTTC | . | TRBV7-8 | TRBD2 | TRBJ2-5
CASSPPLRLAGGKNIQYF | TGTGCCAGCAGCCCTCCCCTCCGACTAGCGGGAGGCAAAAACATTCAGTACTTC | many | TRBV7-9 | TRBD2 | TRBJ2-4
CASSPSGSQDEQFF | TGTGCCAGCAGCCCTAGCGGGAGTCAGGATGAGCAGTTCTTC | many | TRBV11-2 | TRBD2 | TRBJ2-1
CASSLDQGTQPQHF | TGTGCCAGCAGCTTAGACCAGGGGACTCAGCCCCAGCATTTT | many | TRBV7-6 | . | TRBJ1-5
CASSFLTVGGTEAFF | TGTGCCAGCAGCTTCCTCACGGTAGGCGGCACTGAAGCTTTCTTT | many | TRBV7-2 | . | TRBJ1-1